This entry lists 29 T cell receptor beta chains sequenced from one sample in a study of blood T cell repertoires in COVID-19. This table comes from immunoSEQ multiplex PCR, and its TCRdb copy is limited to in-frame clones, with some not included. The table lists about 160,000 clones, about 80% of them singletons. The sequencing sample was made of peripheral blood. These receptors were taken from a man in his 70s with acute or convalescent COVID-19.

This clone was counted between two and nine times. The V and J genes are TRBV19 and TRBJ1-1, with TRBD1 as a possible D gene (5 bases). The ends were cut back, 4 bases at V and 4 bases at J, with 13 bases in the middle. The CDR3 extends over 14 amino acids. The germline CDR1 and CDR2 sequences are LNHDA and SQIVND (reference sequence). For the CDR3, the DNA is TGTGCCAGTAGTACCCAGCAGGGTTCCACTGAAGCTTTCTTT. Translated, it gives CASSTQQGSTEAFF.

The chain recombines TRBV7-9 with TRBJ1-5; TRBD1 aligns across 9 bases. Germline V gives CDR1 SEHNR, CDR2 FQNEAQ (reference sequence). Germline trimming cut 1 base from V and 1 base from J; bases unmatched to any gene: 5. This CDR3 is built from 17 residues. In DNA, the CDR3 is TGTGCCAGCAGCTTAGAAGGGACAGGGTGGAGCAATCAGCCCCAGCATTTT. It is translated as CASSLEGTGWSNQPQHF. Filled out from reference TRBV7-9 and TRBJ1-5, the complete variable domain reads DTGVSQNPRHKITKRGQNVTFRCDPISEHNRLYWYRQTLGQGPEFLTYFQNEAQLEKSRLLSDRFSAERPKGSFSTLEIQRTEQGDSAMYLCASSLEGTGWSNQPQHFGDGTRLSIL.

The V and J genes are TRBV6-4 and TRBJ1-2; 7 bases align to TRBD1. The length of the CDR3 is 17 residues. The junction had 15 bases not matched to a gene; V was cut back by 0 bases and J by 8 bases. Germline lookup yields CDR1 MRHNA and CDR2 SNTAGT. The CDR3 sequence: CASSDSLNRGYLGGYTF. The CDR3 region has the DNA TGTGCCAGCAGTGACTCGTTGAACAGGGGCTATCTGGGAGGCTACACCTTC.

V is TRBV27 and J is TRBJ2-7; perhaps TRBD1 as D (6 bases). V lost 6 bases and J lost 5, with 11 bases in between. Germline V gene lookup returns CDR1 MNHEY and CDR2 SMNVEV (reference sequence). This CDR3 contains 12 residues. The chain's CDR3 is CASRSPGDEQYF. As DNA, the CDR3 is TGTGCCAGCAGAAGCCCAGGGGACGAGCAGTACTTC.

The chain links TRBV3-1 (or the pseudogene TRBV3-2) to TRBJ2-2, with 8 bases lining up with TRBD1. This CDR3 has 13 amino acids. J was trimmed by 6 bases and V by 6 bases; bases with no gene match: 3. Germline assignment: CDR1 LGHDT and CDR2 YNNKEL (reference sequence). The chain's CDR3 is CASRTGGSGELFF. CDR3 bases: TGTGCCAGCAGAACAGGGGGATCCGGGGAGCTGTTTTTT.

The CDR3 nucleotides are TGTGCCAGCAGCCCTGAAAGGGGGACAAGCAATCAGCCCCAGCATTTT. This codes for CASSPERGTSNQPQHF. V is TRBV5-5 and J is TRBJ1-5, with D perhaps TRBD1 (6 bases). CDR3 length: 16 amino acids. Germline assignment: CDR1 SGHKS and CDR2 YYEKEE (reference sequence). Trimming cost V 4 bases and J 1 base, with 15 bases left between them. The full variable domain, its missing parts supplied by reference TRBV5-5 and TRBJ1-5, is DAGVTQSPTHLIKTRGQQVTLRCSPISGHKSVSWYQQVLGQGPQFIFQYYEKEERGRGNFPDRFSARQFPNYSSELNVNALLLGDSALYLCASSPERGTSNQPQHFGDGTRLSIL.

In DNA, the CDR3 is TGTGCCAGCAGTTACCCGGGACAGGGGGCCGCCGATGAGCAGTTCTTC. Its translation: CASSYPGQGAADEQFF. J is TRBJ2-1 and V is TRBV6-6; 12 bases line up with TRBD1. This CDR3 comprises 16 residues. Germline V gene data show CDR1 as MNHNY and CDR2 as SVGAGI (reference sequence). Trimming took 2 bases from V and 8 from J; bases not matched to a gene: 7.

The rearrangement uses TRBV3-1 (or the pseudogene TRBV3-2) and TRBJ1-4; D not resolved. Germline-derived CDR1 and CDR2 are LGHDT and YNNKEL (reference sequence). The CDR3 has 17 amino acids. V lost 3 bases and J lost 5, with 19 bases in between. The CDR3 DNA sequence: TGTGCCAGCAGCCATCTCACTCGGGTGCCGGAGAATGAAAAACTGTTTTTT. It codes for CASSHLTRVPENEKLFF.

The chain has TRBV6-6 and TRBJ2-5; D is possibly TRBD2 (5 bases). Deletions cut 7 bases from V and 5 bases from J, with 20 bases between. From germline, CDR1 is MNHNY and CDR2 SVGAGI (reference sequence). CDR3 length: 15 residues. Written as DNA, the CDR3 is TGTGCCAGCAAGCAAGGGCACCGAGGGTGGGAGACCCAGTACTTC. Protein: CASKQGHRGWETQYF.

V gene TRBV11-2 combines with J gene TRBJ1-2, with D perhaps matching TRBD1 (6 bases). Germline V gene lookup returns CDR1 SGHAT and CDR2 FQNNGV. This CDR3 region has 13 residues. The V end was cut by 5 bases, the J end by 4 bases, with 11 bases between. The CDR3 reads CASSLVQGYGYTF. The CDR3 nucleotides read TGTGCCAGCAGCCTGGTACAGGGCTATGGCTACACCTTC.

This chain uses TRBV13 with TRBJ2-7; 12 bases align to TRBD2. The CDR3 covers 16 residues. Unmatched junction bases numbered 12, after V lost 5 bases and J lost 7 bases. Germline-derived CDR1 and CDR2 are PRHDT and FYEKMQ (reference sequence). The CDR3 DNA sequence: TGTGCCAGCAGCCCCCCCCGACTAGCGGGAGTCAAAGAGCAGTACTTC. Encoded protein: CASSPPRLAGVKEQYF.

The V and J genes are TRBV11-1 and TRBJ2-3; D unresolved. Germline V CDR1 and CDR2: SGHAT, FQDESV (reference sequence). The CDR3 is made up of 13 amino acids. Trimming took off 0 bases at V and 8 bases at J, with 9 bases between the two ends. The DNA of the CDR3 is TGTGCCAGCAGCTTAGCGGCAGGTGCTACGCAGTATTTT. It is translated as CASSLAAGATQYF.

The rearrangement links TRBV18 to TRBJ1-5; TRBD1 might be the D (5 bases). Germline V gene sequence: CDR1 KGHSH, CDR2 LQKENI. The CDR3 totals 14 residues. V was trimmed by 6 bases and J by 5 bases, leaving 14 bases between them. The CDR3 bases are TGTGCCAGCTCCCCAGGGCCTTATGATCAGCCCCAGCATTTT. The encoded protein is CASSPGPYDQPQHF.

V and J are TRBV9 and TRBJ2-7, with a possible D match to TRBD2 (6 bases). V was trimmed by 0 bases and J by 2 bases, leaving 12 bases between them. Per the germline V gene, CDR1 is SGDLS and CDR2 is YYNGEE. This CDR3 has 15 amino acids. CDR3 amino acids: CASSVGPGLTYEQYF. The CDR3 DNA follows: TGTGCCAGCAGCGTAGGTCCGGGACTTACCTACGAGCAGTACTTC.

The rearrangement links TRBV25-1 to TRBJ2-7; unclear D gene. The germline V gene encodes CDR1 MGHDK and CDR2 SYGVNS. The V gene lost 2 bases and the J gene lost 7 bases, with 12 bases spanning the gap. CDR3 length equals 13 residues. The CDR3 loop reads CASSELLWREQYF. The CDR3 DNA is TGTGCCAGCAGTGAACTTCTTTGGCGGGAGCAGTACTTC.

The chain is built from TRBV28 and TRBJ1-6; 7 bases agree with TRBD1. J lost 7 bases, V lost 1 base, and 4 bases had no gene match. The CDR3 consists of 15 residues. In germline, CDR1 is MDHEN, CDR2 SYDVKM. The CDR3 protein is CASSLSRDRNSPLHF. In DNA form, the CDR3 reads TGTGCCAGCAGTTTATCCCGGGACAGAAATTCACCCCTCCACTTT. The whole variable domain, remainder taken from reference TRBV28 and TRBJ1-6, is DVKVTQSSRYLVKRTGEKVFLECVQDMDHENMFWYRQDPGLGLRLIYFSYDVKMKEKGDIPEGYSVSREKKERFSLILESASTNQTSMYLCASSLSRDRNSPLHFGNGTRLTVT.

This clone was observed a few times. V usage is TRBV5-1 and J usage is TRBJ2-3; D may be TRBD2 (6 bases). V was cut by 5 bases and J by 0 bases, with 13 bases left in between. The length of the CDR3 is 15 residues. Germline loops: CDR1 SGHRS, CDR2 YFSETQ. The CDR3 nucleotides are TGCGCCAGCAGGGTAGCGGCTGCTAGCACAGATACGCAGTATTTT. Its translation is CASRVAAASTDTQYF.

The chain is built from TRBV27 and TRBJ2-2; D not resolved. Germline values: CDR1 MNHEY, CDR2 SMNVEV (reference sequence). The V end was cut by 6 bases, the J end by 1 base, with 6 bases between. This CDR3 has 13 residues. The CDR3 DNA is TGTGCCAGCAGACCACAGAACACCGGGGAGCTGTTTTTT. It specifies CASRPQNTGELFF.

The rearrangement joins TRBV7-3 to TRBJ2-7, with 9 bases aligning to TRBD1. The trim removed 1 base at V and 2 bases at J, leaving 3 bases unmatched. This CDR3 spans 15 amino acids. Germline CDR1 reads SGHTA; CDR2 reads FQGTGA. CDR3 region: CASSLMGTGTYEQYF. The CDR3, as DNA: TGTGCCAGCAGCTTAATGGGGACAGGGACCTACGAGCAGTACTTC.

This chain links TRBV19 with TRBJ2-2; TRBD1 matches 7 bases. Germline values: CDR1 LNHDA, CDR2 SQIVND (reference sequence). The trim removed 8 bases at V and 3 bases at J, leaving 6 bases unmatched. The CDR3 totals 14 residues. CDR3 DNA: TGTGCCAGTGGTAAGGGACAGTACACCGGGGAGCTGTTTTTT. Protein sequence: CASGKGQYTGELFF.

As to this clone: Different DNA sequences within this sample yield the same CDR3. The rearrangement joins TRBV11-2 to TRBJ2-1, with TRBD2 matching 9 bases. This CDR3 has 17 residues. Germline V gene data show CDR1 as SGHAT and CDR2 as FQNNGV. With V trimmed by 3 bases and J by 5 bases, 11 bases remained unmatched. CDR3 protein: CASSLRLAASWDNEQFF. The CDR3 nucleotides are TGTGCCAGCAGCTTGCGACTAGCGGCTTCCTGGGACAATGAGCAGTTCTTC. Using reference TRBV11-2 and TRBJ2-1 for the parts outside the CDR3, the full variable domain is EAGVAQSPRYKIIEKRQSVAFWCNPISGHATLYWYQQILGQGPKLLIQFQNNGVVDDSQLPKDRFSAERLKGVDSTLKIQPAKLEDSAVYLCASSLRLAASWDNEQFFGPGTRLTVL.

The CDR3 DNA is TGTGCCTGGTCGTACAGGGGAGAGGATTCACCCCTCCACTTT. Translation: CAWSYRGEDSPLHF. The V gene is TRBV30, the J gene TRBJ1-6; 7 nucleotides agree with TRBD1. This CDR3 comprises 14 residues. Germline V lookup: CDR1 GTSNPN, CDR2 SVGIG (reference sequence). V lost 5 bases, J lost 8 bases, and 9 bases stayed unmatched.

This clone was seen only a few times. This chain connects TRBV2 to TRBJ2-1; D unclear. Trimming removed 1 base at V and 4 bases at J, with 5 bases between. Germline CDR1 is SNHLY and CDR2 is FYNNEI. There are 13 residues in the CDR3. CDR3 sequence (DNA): TGTGCCAGCAGTGAAGGTCCGTACAATGAGCAGTTCTTC. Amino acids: CASSEGPYNEQFF.

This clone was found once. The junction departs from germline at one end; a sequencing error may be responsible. The CDR3 here is CASSVQGRTGFEKHF. In nucleotides, the CDR3 is TGTGCCAGTAGTGTCCAAGGGCGGACAGGGTTTGAAAAGCACTTT. The rearrangement links TRBV19 to TRBJ1-5; TRBD1 agrees at 8 bases. From germline, CDR1 is LNHDA and CDR2 SQIVND (reference sequence). The CDR3 extends over 15 amino acids.

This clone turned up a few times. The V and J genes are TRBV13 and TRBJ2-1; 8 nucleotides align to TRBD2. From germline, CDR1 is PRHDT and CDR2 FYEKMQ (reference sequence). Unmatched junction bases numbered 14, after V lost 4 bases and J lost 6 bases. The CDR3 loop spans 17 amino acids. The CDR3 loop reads CASSSGNSGISVNEQFF. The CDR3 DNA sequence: TGTGCCAGCAGCTCCGGGAATAGCGGGATCTCGGTCAATGAGCAGTTCTTC. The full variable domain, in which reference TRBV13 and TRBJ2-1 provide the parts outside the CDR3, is AAGVIQSPRHLIKEKRETATLKCYPIPRHDTVYWYQQGPGQDPQFLISFYEKMQSDKGSIPDRFSAQQFSDYHSELNMSSLELGDSALYFCASSSGNSGISVNEQFFGPGTRLTVL.

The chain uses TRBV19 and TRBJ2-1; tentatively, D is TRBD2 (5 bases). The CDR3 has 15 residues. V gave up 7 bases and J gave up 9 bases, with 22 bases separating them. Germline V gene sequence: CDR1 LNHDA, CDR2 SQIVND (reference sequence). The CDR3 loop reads CASTLSPVEVAEQFF. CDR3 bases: TGTGCCAGTACCCTATCCCCCGTGGAGGTGGCTGAGCAGTTCTTC.

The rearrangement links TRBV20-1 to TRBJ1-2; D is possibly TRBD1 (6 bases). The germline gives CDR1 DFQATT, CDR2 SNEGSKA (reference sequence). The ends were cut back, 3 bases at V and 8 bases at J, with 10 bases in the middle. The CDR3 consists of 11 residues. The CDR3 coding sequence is TGCAGTGCTAGCCCAGGGGCGGGCTACACCTTC. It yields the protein CSASPGAGYTF.

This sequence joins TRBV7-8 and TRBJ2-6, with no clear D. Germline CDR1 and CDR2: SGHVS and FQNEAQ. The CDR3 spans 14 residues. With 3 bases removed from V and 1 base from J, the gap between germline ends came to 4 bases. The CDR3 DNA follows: TGTGCCAGCAGCTTGGCATCTGGGGCCAACGTCCTGACTTTC. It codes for CASSLASGANVLTF.

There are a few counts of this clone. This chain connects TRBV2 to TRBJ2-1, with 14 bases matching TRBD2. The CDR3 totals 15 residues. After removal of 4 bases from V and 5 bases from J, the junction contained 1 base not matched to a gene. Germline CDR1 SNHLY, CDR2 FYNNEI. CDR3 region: CASSVGLAGDNEQFF. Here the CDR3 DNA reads TGTGCCAGCAGTGTGGGACTAGCGGGGGACAATGAGCAGTTCTTC.